This TCR beta chain was identified in a study of post-analysis software for immune sequencing data. Study results and caveats: A handful of TRBV segments were significantly more frequent in patients than in controls. TRBV5-6, TRBV5-1 and TRBV20-1 were among these segments. A significant reduction in normalized Chao1 diversity was observed in multiple sclerosis patients versus controls.

In regard to this clonotype: Antigen: not known.

CDR3 size: 14 residues. Germline values: CDR1 SGHRS, CDR2 YFSETQ. The trim removed 5 bases at V and 5 bases at J, leaving 7 bases unmatched. The authors incorporated unique molecular identifiers into the TCR beta cDNA libraries. The source material, about 0.85 to 11 million T cells, gave rise to roughly 500,000 cDNA molecules. In TCRdb, the PCR reads were re-called with MiXCR into one record per CDR3 protein. The table records about 460,000 distinct CDR3 sequences, around 40% of them present only once. V gene TRBV5-1 combines with J gene TRBJ2-1; the match to TRBD2 covers 7 bases. The sample taken for sequencing was blood. The clonotype originates from a girl aged 5-17 years with multiple sclerosis. The CDR3 nucleotides are TGCGCCAGCAGGACGCGGGAGAACCACAATGAGCAGTTCTTC. Protein sequence: CASRTRENHNEQFF.